The present entry profiles one T cell receptor beta chain with its context. The sample is drawn from a study of blood T cell repertoires in COVID-19. How the authors handled the data: Reference gene primer amplification yielded estimated nucleated cell counts. Sequenced by immunoSEQ multiplex PCR; TCRdb stores in-frame clones only, minus some. That table is the source of V, J and clone size, and D and trimming were worked out from the DNA. The top ten clones hold around 2.5% of a sample with under 150,000 clones, approximately 86% of them seen once. Sequenced sample: PBMCs or T cells enriched from blood (not recorded which). This receptor was taken from a woman between 50 and 59 years old who had recovered from COVID-19.

CDR3 bases: TGCGCCAGCAGCCAAGTCGTTGGGACAGGGGTCTGGAACACTGAAGCTTTCTTT. This sequence encodes CASSQVVGTGVWNTEAFF. The J gene is TRBJ1-1, the V gene TRBV4-3; 10 bases are a match to TRBD1. CDR1 LGHNA and CDR2 YSLEER come from the germline V gene. The CDR3 sequence is 18 residues long. V dropped 1 base and J dropped 1; count of bases not matched to a gene: 9.